This T cell receptor (beta chain) was sequenced during a study of low-dose radiotherapy and immunotherapy resistance in tumors. About the research overall: Given every two weeks, intravenous cyclophosphamide 200 mg/m2 preceded radiation and immunotherapy by one day.

In this sample, this clonotype turned up many times. Regarding time point: before trial treatment. All eligible patients presented with advanced solid tumors that contained no tumor-infiltrating lymphocytes. TRAV- and TRBV-specific primers primed first-strand cDNA, covering alpha and beta chains. The PCR that amplified TCRs ran for 20 to 25 cycles, relying on a constant-region primer and a V-primer adapter. In vitro transcription served to amplify the mRNA that had been isolated. MiXCR, run by TCRdb on the reads, gives a single entry per CDR3 protein. Of around 83,000 distinct CDR3 sequences listed, 15% to 20% are singletons. V lost 1 base and J lost 0, with 7 bases in between. CDR1 and CDR2 from the germline V gene are SGHVS and FNYEAQ. The CDR3 spans 15 residues.

This clonotype was obtained from a male donor with prostate cancer. This chain uses TRBV7-6 with TRBJ1-3, with no clear D. Sample: PBMCs, taken before treatment. The CDR3 is CASSLVSSSGNTIYF. DNA for the CDR3: TGTGCCAGCAGCTTAGTTTCGAGCTCTGGAAACACCATATATTTT.